The 30 T cell receptor beta chains reported below all come from one sample, sequenced in a study of T-cell memory formation after mild COVID-19. One entry per CDR3 protein results from TCRdb running MiXCR on the 5' RACE reads. Of roughly 190,000 distinct CDR3 sequences in the sample, 27% are singletons; the top ten hold roughly 10%. Sample: PBMCs or a T cell subset sorted from them (not recorded which). All receptors derive from an adult woman who had mild COVID-19 (a few samples of this study predate the infection). Cell type and time point are not known.

This clonotype came up a few times. This sequence joins TRBV15 and TRBJ2-3; TRBD2 matches 7 bases. V trimming: 1 base; J trimming: 4 bases; junction bases outside the gene matches: 5. CDR3 length: 15 amino acids. Germline loops: CDR1 LNHNV, CDR2 YYDKDF (reference sequence). The CDR3 region is CATSRVRERADTQYF. As DNA, the CDR3 is TGTGCCACCAGCAGAGTGCGGGAGAGGGCAGATACGCAGTATTTT.

The sample holds a few counts of this clonotype. Here the CDR3 DNA reads TGTGCCAGCAGCTTATATCTGGGTTCTAACTATGGCTACACCTTC. The encoded protein is CASSLYLGSNYGYTF. The V call is TRBV7-6, the J call TRBJ1-2, with no clear D. Germline V lookup: CDR1 SGHVS, CDR2 FNYEAQ. The CDR3 runs 15 residues. Trimming pared 2 bases from V and 0 bases from J, leaving 10 bases between.

Concerning this clonotype: The final CDR3 position lacks the conserved phenylalanine or tryptophan, pointing to a likely read error. The DNA is omitted, as the CDR3 cannot be located on it reliably, and the CDR3 follows TCRdb's listing. This chain joins TRBV6-1 and TRBJ1-5; the table calls TRBD1, which could not be checked here. The CDR3 is 10 residues long, ends included. Germline CDR1 is MNHNS and CDR2 is SASEGT. Here the CDR3 reads CASMGPGYHS.

The sample holds a few counts of this clonotype. The chain links TRBV9 to TRBJ2-3, with TRBD2 matching over 10 bases. Germline values: CDR1 SGDLS, CDR2 YYNGEE. V shed 3 bases, J shed 10 bases, and the junction held 2 bases outside the gene matches. CDR3 size: 12 residues. CDR3 in amino acids: CASSAGTSAQYF. In DNA form, the CDR3 reads TGTGCCAGCAGCGCTGGGACTAGCGCGCAGTATTTT.

V is TRBV11-2 and J is TRBJ2-7; either TRBD1 or TRBD2 may supply D (5 bases each). V gave up 1 base and J gave up 0 bases, with 10 bases separating them. The CDR3 totals 15 residues. Per the germline V gene, CDR1 is SGHAT and CDR2 is FQNNGV. CDR3 amino acids: CASSLGDPGSYEQYF. CDR3 nucleotides: TGTGCCAGCAGCTTAGGGGACCCTGGCTCCTACGAGCAGTACTTC.

The CDR3 nucleotides read TGTGCCAGCAACTTGGTGGGACGTCAAGAGACCCAGTACTTC. This translates into CASNLVGRQETQYF. The V call is TRBV28, the J call TRBJ2-5, with D perhaps given as TRBD1 or TRBD2 (5 bases each). Germline lookup yields CDR1 MDHEN and CDR2 SYDVKM. The length of the CDR3 is 14 residues. V lost 7 bases, J lost 2 bases, and 14 bases lay in between.

This clonotype was picked up a small number of times. The CDR3 protein is CATSDPGTGTGNQPQHF. CDR3 DNA: TGTGCCACCAGTGATCCCGGGACAGGGACTGGCAATCAGCCCCAGCATTTT. The chain couples TRBV24-1 to TRBJ1-5, with 9 bases aligning to TRBD1. Losses at the gene ends were 3 bases for V and 2 bases for J; bases not matched to a gene: 7. Germline CDR1 and CDR2: KGHDR and SFDVKD. The CDR3 extends over 17 amino acids.

This clonotype was picked up a small number of times. J is TRBJ1-5 and V is TRBV5-1; 8 nucleotides agree with TRBD1. Germline-derived CDR1 and CDR2 are SGHRS and YFSETQ. CDR3 length equals 16 residues. V shed 2 bases, J shed 4 bases, and the junction held 8 bases outside the gene matches. CDR3 coding DNA: TGCGCCAGCAGCTTCGACGGACAGGGAGCAAATCAGCCCCAGCATTTT. Translated, it gives CASSFDGQGANQPQHF.

This chain connects TRBV19 to TRBJ2-7; TRBD2 matches 7 bases. This CDR3 comprises 14 residues. Germline assignment: CDR1 LNHDA and CDR2 SQIVND (reference sequence). The trim removed 3 bases at V and 6 bases at J, leaving 8 bases unmatched. CDR3 region: CASSMAIAGIEQYF. The CDR3 DNA sequence: TGTGCCAGTAGTATGGCAATAGCGGGTATCGAGCAGTACTTC.

This clonotype was picked up a small number of times. This chain joins TRBV7-9 and TRBJ2-1, with unresolved D. Deletions cut 4 bases from V and 8 bases from J, with 15 bases between. The germline CDR1 and CDR2 sequences are SEHNR and FQNEAQ (reference sequence). The CDR3 has 14 amino acids. CDR3 protein: CASSSFKGLDEQFF. CDR3 bases: TGTGCCAGCAGCTCATTCAAAGGTCTGGATGAGCAGTTCTTC. The complete variable domain, with remaining parts taken from reference TRBV7-9 and TRBJ2-1, reads DTGVSQNPRHKITKRGQNVTFRCDPISEHNRLYWYRQTLGQGPEFLTYFQNEAQLEKSRLLSDRFSAERPKGSFSTLEIQRTEQGDSAMYLCASSSFKGLDEQFFGPGTRLTVL.

J is TRBJ1-2 and V is TRBV2, with 9 bases that match TRBD1. Per germline, CDR1 SNHLY and CDR2 FYNNEI. The V gene end was trimmed by 1 base and the J gene end by 1 base; junction bases not matched to a gene: 4. This CDR3 contains 16 residues. CDR3 nucleotide sequence: TGTGCCAGCAGTGAAGTGGACAGGGGAATTAACTATGGCTACACCTTC. This gives the protein CASSEVDRGINYGYTF.

The rearrangement links TRBV5-6 to TRBJ2-1, with TRBD2 as a possible D gene (5 bases). V gave up 2 bases and J gave up 2 bases, with 14 bases separating them. The germline V gene encodes CDR1 SGHDT and CDR2 YYEEEE. The CDR3 sequence is 16 residues long. In DNA form, the CDR3 reads TGTGCCAGCAGCTTTGGGTCCGAGGGCCCCTACAATGAGCAGTTCTTC. Translating gives CASSFGSEGPYNEQFF.

V gene TRBV9 combines with J gene TRBJ2-1, with TRBD1 identical over 10 bases. The junction had 8 bases not matched to a gene; V was cut back by 3 bases and J by 8 bases. This CDR3 spans 15 amino acids. Per germline, CDR1 SGDLS and CDR2 YYNGEE. The CDR3 region is CASSAGGGTGDEQFF. As DNA, the CDR3 is TGTGCCAGCAGCGCCGGAGGCGGGACAGGGGATGAGCAGTTCTTC.

The chain is built from TRBV29-1 and TRBJ1-2; tentative D call: TRBD1 (5 bases). CDR3 length: 12 amino acids. Germline CDR1 SQVTM, CDR2 ANQGSEA. V lost 4 bases and J lost 4, with 10 bases in between. The CDR3 loop is CSVGRGSYGYTF. The CDR3 coding sequence is TGCAGCGTTGGGCGGGGCAGCTATGGCTACACCTTC. The full variable domain, with the rest looked up from reference TRBV29-1 and TRBJ1-2, is SAVISQKPSRDICQRGTSLTIQCQVDSQVTMMFWYRQQPGQSLTLIATANQGSEATYESGFVIDKFPISRPNLTFSTLTVSNMSPEDSSIYLCSVGRGSYGYTFGSGTRLTVV.

The chain has TRBV2 and TRBJ2-1; TRBD1 matches at 12 bases. Unmatched junction bases numbered 5, after V lost 7 bases and J lost 4 bases. The length of the CDR3 is 15 residues. The germline CDR1 and CDR2 sequences are SNHLY and FYNNEI. The CDR3 region is CASKGDRGQYNEQFF. The CDR3 DNA follows: TGTGCCAGCAAAGGGGACAGGGGGCAATACAATGAGCAGTTCTTC.

This clonotype occurred a few times. The chain recombines TRBV7-2 with TRBJ2-3; 7 nucleotides line up with TRBD1. Germline V lookup: CDR1 SGHTA, CDR2 FQGNSA. J gave up 3 bases and V 2 bases, and 2 bases lay outside the gene matches. The CDR3 is 14 residues long. The CDR3 loop is CASSLRQGTDTQYF. The CDR3 DNA is TGTGCCAGCAGCTTAAGACAGGGAACAGATACGCAGTATTTT.

This clonotype was seen just once. V gene TRBV19 combines with J gene TRBJ1-2; D is unresolved. The CDR3 runs to 13 residues. The V end was cut by 1 base, the J end by 4 bases, with 7 bases between. CDR1 is LNHDA and CDR2 is SQIVND in the germline V gene (reference sequence). CDR3 sequence reads: CASSIARTYGYTF. The DNA of the CDR3 is TGTGCCAGTAGTATAGCTAGGACCTATGGCTACACCTTC.

This clonotype has more than one count but fewer than ten. The chain carries TRBV12-3 or TRBV12-4 and TRBJ2-6, with 10 bases that match TRBD1. CDR3 length: 16 amino acids. V was clipped by 6 bases and J by 2 bases; unmatched bases: 4. The CDR3 protein is CASRRTGGTGANVLTF. The CDR3 DNA sequence: TGTGCCAGCAGGAGGACAGGGGGGACTGGGGCCAACGTCCTGACTTTC.

V is TRBV5-1 and J is TRBJ2-7; possibly TRBD2 for D (5 bases). The CDR3 totals 12 residues. Trimming left V 0 bases short and J 6 bases short, with 7 bases between. In germline, CDR1 is SGHRS, CDR2 YFSETQ. The CDR3 reads CASSLGGSEQYF. CDR3 DNA: TGCGCCAGCAGCTTGGGTGGGAGCGAGCAGTACTTC. The complete variable domain, with remaining parts taken from reference TRBV5-1 and TRBJ2-7, reads KAGVTQTPRYLIKTRGQQVTLSCSPISGHRSVSWYQQTPGQGLQFLFEYFSETQRNKGNFPGRFSGRQFSNSRSEMNVSTLELGDSALYLCASSLGGSEQYFGPGTRLTVT.

This clonotype was picked up a small number of times. The chain couples TRBV6-4 to TRBJ2-3; 8 nucleotides agree with TRBD2. Germline V gives CDR1 MRHNA, CDR2 SNTAGT. V lost 3 bases, J lost 3 bases, and 2 bases stayed unmatched. The CDR3 sequence is 14 residues long. The CDR3 spells CASSEAGVTDTQYF. The CDR3 coding sequence is TGTGCCAGCAGTGAAGCGGGAGTGACAGATACGCAGTATTTT.

This clonotype was observed a handful of times. The chain has TRBV7-2 and TRBJ2-5; D not resolved. This CDR3 spans 13 amino acids. The V end was cut by 5 bases, the J end by 5 bases, with 12 bases between. Germline lookup yields CDR1 SGHTA and CDR2 FQGNSA. The CDR3 loop is CASSAGVRETQYF. CDR3 bases: TGTGCCAGCAGCGCTGGAGTCAGGGAGACCCAGTACTTC.

This rearrangement joins TRBV7-2 to TRBJ2-7; D gene ambiguous. V gave up 3 bases and J gave up 6 bases, with 9 bases separating them. The CDR3 has 12 residues. The germline CDR1 and CDR2 sequences are SGHTA and FQGNSA. The CDR3 loop is CASSFLFAEQYF. CDR3 in DNA: TGTGCCAGCAGCTTTTTGTTTGCCGAGCAGTACTTC.

The rearrangement joins TRBV18 to TRBJ1-6; D is uncertain. The CDR3 covers 12 residues. Germline V gene sequence: CDR1 KGHSH, CDR2 LQKENI. V lost 2 bases and J 6 bases, leaving 2 bases between the germline ends. The CDR3 loop reads CASSPVNSPLHF. The CDR3 nucleotides are TGTGCCAGCTCACCAGTTAATTCACCCCTCCACTTT.

V is TRBV7-3 and J is TRBJ2-2; possible D gene TRBD2, 5 bases. Trimming took 6 bases from V and 4 from J, leaving 12 bases between them. The CDR3 has 14 residues. The germline gives CDR1 SGHTA, CDR2 FQGTGA. The CDR3 reads CASRPDSSTGELFF. In DNA form, the CDR3 reads TGTGCCAGCAGACCGGACTCGTCCACCGGGGAGCTGTTTTTT.

The chain couples TRBV12-3 or TRBV12-4 to TRBJ2-3, with 11 bases identical to TRBD1. Unmatched junction bases numbered 6, after V lost 6 bases and J lost 4 bases. The CDR3 runs 15 residues. CDR3 bases: TGTGCCAGCAGCCCGGGACAGGGGGTTTCAGATACGCAGTATTTT. Its protein is CASSPGQGVSDTQYF.

In this sample, this clonotype turned up a few times. The rearrangement joins TRBV20-1 to TRBJ2-5; 7 positions match TRBD1. This CDR3 comprises 13 residues. Germline-derived CDR1 and CDR2 are DFQATT and SNEGSKA (reference sequence). With 6 bases clipped from V and 4 bases from J, the junction kept 8 bases outside the gene matches. The CDR3 DNA reads as TGCAGTGCGCCGACAGGGTCGGGAGAGACCCAGTACTTC. Amino acid sequence: CSAPTGSGETQYF.

This chain uses TRBV20-1 with TRBJ2-7; TRBD1 aligns across 9 bases. This CDR3 is built from 14 residues. V shed 3 bases and J 3 bases; nucleotides not matched to a gene: 6. The germline V gene has CDR1 DFQATT and CDR2 SNEGSKA (reference sequence). In nucleotides, the CDR3 is TGCAGTGCTAGGCGACAGGGGGGGATCTACGAGCAGTACTTC. Translating gives CSARRQGGIYEQYF.

This clonotype was seen a few times. The chain uses TRBV29-1 and TRBJ1-1; perhaps TRBD1 as D (6 bases). The CDR3 has 17 residues. Germline assignment: CDR1 SQVTM and CDR2 ANQGSEA. Trimming shortened V by 4 bases and J by 0 bases, and 21 bases separated the two germline ends. DNA for the CDR3: TGCAGCGTTGGTCTCTTAGGAAGGGGACAACTGAACACTGAAGCTTTCTTT. Amino acid sequence: CSVGLLGRGQLNTEAFF.

The V call is TRBV5-1, the J call TRBJ2-7; 9 nucleotides align to TRBD1. J was trimmed by 4 bases and V by 2 bases; bases with no gene match: 7. Germline values: CDR1 SGHRS, CDR2 YFSETQ. This CDR3 has 15 residues. DNA of the CDR3: TGCGCCAGCAGCTTTCACGGACAGGGGACGTACGAGCAGTACTTC. Translation: CASSFHGQGTYEQYF.

This clonotype appeared a few times. This rearrangement joins TRBV7-2 to TRBJ2-7; 11 bases fit TRBD2. The V gene's germline CDR1 is SGHTA and CDR2 FQGNSA. This CDR3 is 15 amino acids long. V was pared by 5 bases and J by 6 bases, with 9 bases of the junction left unmatched. CDR3 in DNA: TGTGCCAGCAGCCCTGGACTAGCGGGCCAAGGCGAGCAGTACTTC. Translating gives CASSPGLAGQGEQYF.